Listed below are T cell receptor beta chains from one sample, sequenced in a study of T cell changes during pregnancy in multiple sclerosis. Sequencing used immunoSEQ multiplex PCR; TCRdb keeps in-frame clones, though not all of them. The sample lists tens of thousands of clones; under 95% were seen once. The sample was peripheral blood, taken in the third trimester of pregnancy. The receptors originated from a female donor in good health, enrolled as a control in a pregnancy study. Both conserved end residues are part of each CDR3. The D gene is left open where the match is weak. Size is omitted from some rows. Given values are once, few, many or a class for expanded clones.

V gene	J gene	D gene	clone size	CDR3 DNA	CDR3 protein
TRBV4-3	TRBJ2-3	TRBD2	NA	TGCGCCAGCAGCCAACTAGCGGGGGGGGGCACAGATACGCAGTATTTT	CASSQLAGGGTDTQYF
TRBV6-4	TRBJ2-1	TRBD2	NA	TGTGCCAGCAGTGAAACTAGCGGGGATTACAATGAGCAGTTCTTC	CASSETSGDYNEQFF
TRBV9	TRBJ2-3	NA	NA	TGTGCCAGCAGCGTAGTCGCCGGGGCAGATACGCAGTATTTT	CASSVVAGADTQYF
TRBV2	TRBJ1-5	TRBD1	NA	TGTGCCAGCAGAGGACAGGGCAGTAGCAATCAGCCCCAGCATTTT	CASRGQGSSNQPQHF
TRBV5-1	TRBJ1-5	NA	NA	TGCGCCAGCAGCCTAAATCATAGGACAGAGAGCAATCAGCCCCAGCATTTT	CASSLNHRTESNQPQHF
TRBV6-1	TRBJ2-1	TRBD2	NA	TGTGCCAGCAGTGAGCCTCAGGGGACTAGCGGGAGACATGAGCAGTTCTTC	CASSEPQGTSGRHEQFF
TRBV10-3	TRBJ1-6	NA	NA	TGTGCCATCTCCAGAGGGGGTGAAGAGTATAATTCACCCCTCCACTTT	CAISRGGEEYNSPLHF
TRBV9	TRBJ1-5	NA	NA	TGTGCCAGCAGCGGACCGGGGGTAAATCAGCCCCAGCATTTT	CASSGPGVNQPQHF
TRBV5-5	TRBJ2-7	NA	NA	TGTGCCAGCAGCTTGGGTCCCCGCGACTACGAGCAGTACTTC	CASSLGPRDYEQYF
TRBV6-1	TRBJ1-5	NA	NA	TGTGCCAGCAGCGTGGGACTGTATTCCAATCAGCCCCAGCATTTT	CASSVGLYSNQPQHF
TRBV10-3	TRBJ2-7	TRBD1	NA	TGTGCCATCAGGAATGGGGACAGCTACGAGCAGTACTTC	CAIRNGDSYEQYF
TRBV30	TRBJ2-7	NA	NA	TGTGCCTGGAGGGGGCTTGGGGCCTACGAGCAGTACTTC	CAWRGLGAYEQYF
TRBV9	TRBJ2-1	TRBD1	NA	TGTGCCAGCAGCGCACAGGGGTACAATGAGCAGTTCTTC	CASSAQGYNEQFF
TRBV5-1	TRBJ2-3	NA	NA	TGCGCCAGCAGCCCCGGACATAGCACAGATACGCAGTATTTT	CASSPGHSTDTQYF
TRBV18	TRBJ1-6	TRBD1	NA	TGTGCCAGCTCACCAATGGGACAGGGTTTTCATAATTCACCCCTCCACTTT	CASSPMGQGFHNSPLHF
TRBV7-3	TRBJ1-4	NA	few	TGTGCCAGCAGCTTAAAACCGGACAAGGCAAATGAAAAACTGTTTTTT	CASSLKPDKANEKLFF
TRBV7-6	TRBJ2-7	TRBD1	NA	TGTGCCAGCAGCTTAGCGACAGGGGGCTACGAGCAGTACTTC	CASSLATGGYEQYF